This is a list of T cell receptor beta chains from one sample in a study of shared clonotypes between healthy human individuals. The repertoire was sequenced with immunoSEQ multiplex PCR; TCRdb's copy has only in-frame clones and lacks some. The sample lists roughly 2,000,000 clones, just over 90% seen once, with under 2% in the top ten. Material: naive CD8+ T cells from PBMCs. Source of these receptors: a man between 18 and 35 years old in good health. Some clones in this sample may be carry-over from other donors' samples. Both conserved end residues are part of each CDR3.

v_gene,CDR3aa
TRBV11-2,CASSPGTSGMREQYF
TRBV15,CATSRDYVYREGRSNQPQHF
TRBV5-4,CASRRTGAQVYEQYF
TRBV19,CASSMSAGTYEQYF
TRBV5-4,CASSLGGEYQETQYF
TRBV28,CASSWRNTEAFF
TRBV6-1,CASSGSASYRTDTQYF
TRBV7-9,CASSTNTVTADSPLHF
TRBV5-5,CASSSAPGQVYEQYF
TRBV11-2,CASSGRTSGSSAYEQYF
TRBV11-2,CASSLISAGSYEQYF
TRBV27,CASSPQASGLDSGETQYF
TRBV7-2,CASKIGVSPYEQYF
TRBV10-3,CATVDSGEQETQYF
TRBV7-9,CASSFDGLAEQFF
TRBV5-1,CASSLEGQIYEQYF
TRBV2,CASASGNNNEQFF
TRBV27,CASSLVGQGVGELFF
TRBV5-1,CASSSEDSYNEQFF
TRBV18,CASSPSGTEAYEQYF
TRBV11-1,CASSPGTGSSYEQYF
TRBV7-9,CASSLAGTGVHEQYF
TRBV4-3,CASSHAEGTDTQYF
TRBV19,CASRPRKASGSSTDTQYF
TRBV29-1,CSLRGLAGKNEQFF
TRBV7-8,CASSWIAGRSSSEQFF
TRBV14,CASSPGGDYGYTF
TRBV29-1,CSAAGTEKNTEAFF
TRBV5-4,CASRTFLNTEAFF
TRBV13,CASSQRTDRPEAFF
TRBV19,CASSTIISGRAGNEQFF